These 17 T cell receptor beta chains share one sample of origin, sequenced in a study of blood T cell repertoires in COVID-19. Libraries were prepared by immunoSEQ multiplex PCR; TCRdb keeps only in-frame clonotypes and omits some of them. The table records approximately 140,000 clones, more than 80% of them present only once. Sequencing was performed on peripheral blood. The receptors come from a human donor in a cohort sampled during active COVID-19.

The chain employs TRBV7-2 and TRBJ2-3, with D perhaps TRBD2 (6 bases). The CDR3 is 14 amino acids. From germline, CDR1 is SGHTA and CDR2 FQGNSA. V lost 5 bases to trimming and J lost 3 bases, with 12 bases between them. CDR3 in DNA: TGTGCCAGCAGCATGGGACTTCCAACAGATACGCAGTATTTT. Residues: CASSMGLPTDTQYF.

As DNA, the CDR3 is TGTGCCAGCAGCGTAGGGGACAGGGGGGCCTTTACCATATATTTT. This gives the protein CASSVGDRGAFTIYF. The chain recombines TRBV9 with TRBJ1-3, with TRBD1 identical over 11 bases. The CDR3 consists of 15 residues. J lost 10 bases, V lost 0 bases, and 6 bases had no gene match. Germline CDR1 and CDR2: SGDLS and YYNGEE. The full variable domain, with the rest looked up from reference TRBV9 and TRBJ1-3, is DSGVTQTPKHLITATGQRVTLRCSPRSGDLSVYWYQQSLDQGLQFLIQYYNGEERAKGNILERFSAQQFPDLHSELNLSSLELGDSALYFCASSVGDRGAFTIYFGEGSWLTVV.

V is TRBV18 and J is TRBJ1-1; TRBD1 agrees at 7 bases. The CDR3 has 13 amino acids. The V gene's germline CDR1 is KGHSH and CDR2 LQKENI. The trim removed 4 bases at V and 5 bases at J, leaving 4 bases unmatched. The CDR3, as DNA: TGTGCCAGCTCACTTAAGACAGGGACTGAAGCTTTCTTT. Translated: CASSLKTGTEAFF.

The chain employs TRBV6-1 and TRBJ1-4; D call uncertain. Germline CDR1 reads MNHNS; CDR2 reads SASEGT. Trimming shortened V by 3 bases and J by 10 bases, and 12 bases separated the two germline ends. The CDR3 length is 13 residues. The CDR3 region is CASSERKTGKLFF. In DNA, the CDR3 is TGTGCCAGCAGTGAGAGGAAAACGGGAAAACTGTTTTTT.

The rearrangement joins TRBV28 to TRBJ1-2, with a possible D match to TRBD1 (5 bases). CDR1 and CDR2 (germline): MDHEN, SYDVKM. This CDR3 is built from 15 residues. V was pared by 2 bases and J by 6 bases, with 16 bases between. CDR3 sequence reads: CASSLGEGPIHGYTF. The CDR3 DNA follows: TGTGCCAGCAGTTTAGGGGAGGGACCGATTCATGGCTACACCTTC.

The chain links TRBV4-1 to TRBJ2-3; 9 bases line up with TRBD1. The CDR3 extends over 18 amino acids. V shed 0 bases, J shed 2 bases, and the junction held 9 bases outside the gene matches. CDR1 and CDR2 from the germline V gene are MGHRA and YSYEKL. The CDR3 sequence: CASSQDFFRDRDTDTQYF. In nucleotides, the CDR3 is TGCGCCAGCAGCCAAGATTTTTTTAGGGACAGGGACACAGATACGCAGTATTTT.

The chain uses TRBV7-3 and TRBJ2-3; a possible D gene is TRBD2 (5 bases). The V gene's germline CDR1 is SGHTA and CDR2 FQGTGA. The CDR3 is 15 residues long. V lost 1 base and J 1 base, leaving 9 bases between the germline ends. In nucleotides, the CDR3 is TGTGCCAGCAGCTTAATGGGGAGCCGCACAGATACGCAGTATTTT. Translated: CASSLMGSRTDTQYF.

This clone was detected only a few times. This chain connects TRBV7-9 to TRBJ1-5; D might be TRBD1 (5 bases). The CDR3 contains 16 residues. Deletions cut 6 bases from V and 1 base from J, with 16 bases between. Germline V CDR1 and CDR2: SEHNR, FQNEAQ (reference sequence). CDR3 residues: CASSLAGGVSNQPQHF. CDR3 bases: TGTGCCAGCAGTCTCGCCGGGGGTGTGAGCAATCAGCCCCAGCATTTT.

A few counts support this clone. The V call is TRBV10-3, the J call TRBJ2-5; TRBD2 is a possible D gene (5 bases). V gave up 3 bases and J gave up 4 bases, with 12 bases separating them. The CDR3 loop spans 14 amino acids. CDR1 and CDR2 from the germline V gene are ENHRY and SYGVKD. The CDR3 is CAISEFAAGETQYF. The CDR3 nucleotides read TGTGCCATCAGTGAATTTGCGGCGGGAGAGACCCAGTACTTC.

The chain carries TRBV5-4 and TRBJ2-2, with TRBD2 matching 13 bases. The germline V gene has CDR1 SGHNT and CDR2 YYREEE (reference sequence). V dropped 3 bases and J dropped 3; count of bases not matched to a gene: 2. This CDR3 contains 16 residues. CDR3 amino acids: CASSSGLAGDTGELFF. DNA of the CDR3: TGTGCCAGCAGCTCCGGACTAGCGGGAGACACCGGGGAGCTGTTTTTT.

The V and J genes are TRBV11-1 and TRBJ1-1, with a possible D match to TRBD1 (5 bases). CDR1 SGHAT and CDR2 FQDESV come from the germline V gene (reference sequence). The CDR3 is 12 residues long. Trimming shortened V by 2 bases and J by 11 bases, and 12 bases separated the two germline ends. CDR3: CASSLRSGHAFF. Written as DNA, the CDR3 is TGTGCCAGCAGCTTAAGGTCAGGGCACGCTTTCTTT.

This sequence joins TRBV7-2 and TRBJ2-1, with TRBD2 matching 9 bases. Looked up from germline, CDR1 is SGHTA and CDR2 is FQGNSA. The CDR3 consists of 16 residues. V lost 5 bases and J lost 8; bases outside the gene matches: 13. The CDR3, as DNA: TGTGCCAGCAGCCTACAAGGGGCGGGGGGGCACCATGAGCAGTTCTTC. Amino acid sequence: CASSLQGAGGHHEQFF.

The rearrangement joins TRBV4-2 to TRBJ1-4; D gene uncertain. Germline CDR1 and CDR2: LGHNA and YNFKEQ. The V gene lost 0 bases and the J gene lost 0 bases, with 17 bases spanning the gap. The CDR3 extends over 19 amino acids. CDR3 nucleotide sequence: TGTGCCAGCAGCCAAGAAAGGTCACAGAAACTTGCAACTAATGAAAAACTGTTTTTT. The encoded protein is CASSQERSQKLATNEKLFF.

CDR3 loop: CASRWGEDEKLFF. The CDR3 DNA sequence: TGTGCCAGCAGGTGGGGAGAGGATGAAAAACTGTTTTTT. The rearrangement links TRBV6-5 to TRBJ1-4; D unclear. Germline CDR1 and CDR2: MNHEY and SVGAGI. The V end was cut by 6 bases, the J end by 6 bases, with 11 bases between. The CDR3 runs 13 residues.

This clone has a single count. V gene TRBV28 combines with J gene TRBJ2-7; D is unclear. V lost 5 bases, J lost 2 bases, and 13 bases lay in between. The CDR3 consists of 14 residues. Per the germline V gene, CDR1 is MDHEN and CDR2 is SYDVKM. DNA of the CDR3: TGTGCCAGCAGTCCTCCCCGACGGGCCTACGAGCAGTACTTC. This codes for CASSPPRRAYEQYF.

This chain links TRBV6-5 with TRBJ1-4; D not resolved. The germline V and J ends were trimmed by 2 bases and 11 bases, with 9 bases remaining between them. Per the germline V gene, CDR1 is MNHEY and CDR2 is SVGAGI. The CDR3 spans 12 residues. This chain's CDR3 is CASSYQSGKLFF. DNA for the CDR3: TGTGCCAGCAGTTACCAGAGCGGGAAACTGTTTTTT.

The chain is built from TRBV3-1 (or the pseudogene TRBV3-2) and TRBJ2-3; 9 bases align to TRBD2. Germline V lookup: CDR1 LGHDT, CDR2 YNNKEL (reference sequence). J lost 2 bases, V lost 5 bases, and 5 bases had no gene match. The CDR3 extends over 15 amino acids. CDR3 nucleotide sequence: TGTGCCAGCAGCTTTAGCGGGGGTTCCACAGATACGCAGTATTTT. The encoded protein is CASSFSGGSTDTQYF.